The clone carrying this TCR beta chain appeared a few times. The junction differs from germline at one of its ends, possibly a read error. The data originate from a study of CD8+CD57+ T cells in acquired aplastic anemia. TCR beta VDJ and CDR3 profiles were obtained from a genomic DNA template. MiXCR was run by TCRdb on the reads, yielding one entry per CDR3 protein. In the table there are 250,000 to 300,000 distinct CDR3 sequences, roughly 53% of which are singletons. The CDR3 runs 13 residues. Germline V gene lookup returns CDR1 SGHRS and CDR2 YFSETQ. Patients selected for sequencing had displayed CD8+CD57+ cell expansion by flow cytometry.

Sequencing was carried out using sorted CD4+, CD8+, or CD8+CD57+ T cells (not recorded which) from PBMCs. The TCR sequence derives from a human donor with aplastic anemia. This chain connects TRBV5-1 to TRBJ2-7, with D maybe TRBD2 (6 bases). Here the CDR3 DNA reads TGTGCCAGCAGCTTGGGGGGTCGACGCGAGCAGTACTTC. Protein: CASSLGGRREQYF.